The next 32 T cell receptor beta chains were all read from a single sample in a study of human T cells and chemical hapten exposure. Each CDR3 protein is one row after TCRdb ran MiXCR on the RACE reads. This sample yields 350,000 or so distinct CDR3 sequences, of which around 6.9% are seen a single time; 8.4% belongs to the top ten. Sample time point: patch test 1, 2 weeks after DPC sensitization. Treatment in this sample: therapeutic diphenylcyclopropenone sensitization with weekly scalp DPC. This specimen consisted of whole blood, obtained in connection with sensitization to the hapten diphenylcyclopropenone (DPC). The receptors shown here come from a woman between 18 and 30 years old with alopecia areata. Some clones in this sample may be carry-over from other donors' samples.

This clonotype was found many times. The chain is built from TRBV6-2 or TRBV6-3 and TRBJ1-1, with 8 bases that match TRBD1. Per germline, CDR1 MNHEY and CDR2 SVGEGT. The CDR3 covers 14 residues. The J segment lost 5 bases and the V segment lost 6 bases, leaving 8 bases of the junction unmatched. The DNA for the CDR3 is TGTGCCAGCAGCCGCCTGACAGGGGCTACTGAAGCTTTCTTT. Amino acid sequence: CASSRLTGATEAFF.

This clonotype occurred many times. The CDR3 nucleotides read TGTGCCACCAGTGATGCCCACCGGAATGAGCAGTTCTTC. It codes for CATSDAHRNEQFF. The rearrangement uses TRBV24-1 and TRBJ2-1; D call uncertain. Germline CDR1 KGHDR, CDR2 SFDVKD. CDR3 length: 13 amino acids. With 3 bases removed from V and 7 bases from J, the gap between germline ends came to 9 bases.

The table lists this clonotype with a few counts. This sequence joins TRBV6-5 and TRBJ2-7, with D unresolved. The CDR3 is made up of 11 amino acids. Between the trimmed V and J ends, which lost 6 bases and 2 bases, there was a span of 5 bases. Germline CDR1 is MNHEY and CDR2 is SVGAGI. The CDR3: CASRDAYEQYF. The CDR3 nucleotides read TGTGCCAGCAGGGACGCCTACGAGCAGTACTTC.

The rearrangement links TRBV11-2 to TRBJ1-1; D gene unclear. The V end was cut by 1 base, the J end by 4 bases, with 4 bases between. The CDR3 runs to 12 residues. From germline, CDR1 is SGHAT and CDR2 FQNNGV. DNA of the CDR3: TGTGCCAGCAGCTTAGGTCGCACTGAAGCTTTCTTT. This encodes CASSLGRTEAFF.

There are many counts of this clonotype. The genes are TRBV25-1 and TRBJ1-4, with no clear D. This CDR3 region has 17 residues. Trimming took 4 bases from V and 0 from J, leaving 15 bases between them. Germline CDR1 and CDR2: MGHDK and SYGVNS. For the CDR3, the DNA is TGTGCCAGCAGTGTGCCAGTCCCGTCGGCAACTAATGAAAAACTGTTTTTT. Translated: CASSVPVPSATNEKLFF.

This clonotype was recorded a few times. The genes are TRBV7-2 and TRBJ1-1; 7 positions match TRBD1. V was pared by 3 bases and J by 6 bases, with 7 bases of the junction left unmatched. CDR3 length: 14 amino acids. In germline, CDR1 is SGHTA, CDR2 FQGNSA. CDR3 sequence reads: CASSFLQGLAEAFF. The CDR3 DNA sequence: TGTGCCAGCAGCTTCCTACAGGGGTTGGCTGAAGCTTTCTTT.

The chain recombines TRBV5-1 with TRBJ1-2; 7 nucleotides agree with TRBD1. The length of the CDR3 is 15 residues. Germline V gene sequence: CDR1 SGHRS, CDR2 YFSETQ. After removal of 5 bases from V and 4 bases from J, the junction contained 11 bases not matched to a gene. CDR3 sequence (DNA): TGCGCCAGCAGTTGGGACAGCGCCTCCTTCTATGGCTACACCTTC. Translating it yields CASSWDSASFYGYTF.

In its sample, this clonotype was seen a few times. The chain has TRBV5-1 and TRBJ1-2; 7 bases are a match to TRBD1. This CDR3 has 15 residues. J gave up 0 bases and V 4 bases, and 6 bases lay outside the gene matches. From germline, CDR1 is SGHRS and CDR2 YFSETQ. CDR3 DNA: TGCGCCAGCAGCAGAGGACAGGCGGCTAACTATGGCTACACCTTC. The encoded protein is CASSRGQAANYGYTF.

This sequence joins TRBV5-1 and TRBJ1-3; no clear D. Germline assignment: CDR1 SGHRS and CDR2 YFSETQ. Trimming shortened V by 0 bases and J by 4 bases, and 14 bases separated the two germline ends. This CDR3 is built from 16 residues. The CDR3 protein is CASSLGPDPQGNTIYF. CDR3 DNA sequence: TGCGCCAGCAGCTTGGGGCCGGACCCACAAGGAAACACCATATATTTT. Using reference TRBV5-1 and TRBJ1-3 for the parts outside the CDR3, the full variable domain is KAGVTQTPRYLIKTRGQQVTLSCSPISGHRSVSWYQQTPGQGLQFLFEYFSETQRNKGNFPGRFSGRQFSNSRSEMNVSTLELGDSALYLCASSLGPDPQGNTIYFGEGSWLTVV.

The CDR3 DNA reads as TGTGCCAGCAGTTACTGGGGACAGATGAACACTGAAGCTTTCTTT. Translated: CASSYWGQMNTEAFF. V is TRBV6-5 and J is TRBJ1-1, with 7 bases aligning to TRBD1. Germline assignment: CDR1 MNHEY and CDR2 SVGAGI. Trimming took 1 base from V and 0 from J; bases not matched to a gene: 2. The CDR3 consists of 15 residues.

Here the CDR3 DNA reads TGCGCCAGCAGCCAAGAGCCGGGGCTGAGTGGCTACACCTTC. It translates to CASSQEPGLSGYTF. The chain recombines TRBV4-3 with TRBJ1-2; weak D call: TRBD1 (5 bases). Trimming cost V 0 bases and J 7 bases, with 12 bases left between them. CDR1 is LGHNA and CDR2 is YSLEER in the germline V gene. The CDR3 runs to 14 residues.

The table lists this clonotype with a few counts. This sequence joins TRBV6-2 or TRBV6-3 and TRBJ1-5, with D hard to call. V was cut by 2 bases and J by 3 bases, with 5 bases left in between. The germline V gene encodes CDR1 MNHEY and CDR2 SVGEGT. The CDR3 runs to 13 residues. CDR3 nucleotide sequence: TGTGCCAGCAGTTACCTGGCCAATCAGCCCCAGCATTTT. Amino acids: CASSYLANQPQHF.

This clonotype was seen only a few times. V and J are TRBV12-3 or TRBV12-4 and TRBJ1-2; perhaps TRBD1 as D (6 bases). CDR3 length: 15 amino acids. Trimming stripped 2 bases from V and 4 bases from J, with 14 bases between. CDR3 protein: CASSLRQGRIYGYTF. In nucleotides, the CDR3 is TGTGCCAGCAGTTTACGGCAGGGGCGTATCTATGGCTACACCTTC.

This clonotype has ten or more counts. V and J are TRBV20-1 and TRBJ2-4; D uncertain. The CDR3 is 14 amino acids. Germline V gene sequence: CDR1 DFQATT, CDR2 SNEGSKA (reference sequence). The V end lost 0 bases, the J end lost 0 bases, and 6 bases lay between the germline ends. The CDR3 here is CSAREVVAKNIQYF. CDR3 nucleotide sequence: TGCAGTGCTAGAGAGGTGGTAGCCAAAAACATTCAGTACTTC.

This clonotype was seen ten or more times. J is TRBJ2-2 and V is TRBV7-3; 7 nucleotides line up with TRBD1. With 5 bases clipped from V and 4 bases from J, the junction kept 7 bases outside the gene matches. The germline gives CDR1 SGHTA, CDR2 FQGTGA. CDR3 length: 15 amino acids. Written as DNA, the CDR3 is TGTGCCAGCAGCCCTAGTGCAGGGGGCACCGGGGAGCTGTTTTTT. This translates into CASSPSAGGTGELFF.

Concerning this clonotype: A clone one base away is much larger, so this may be a read error. The chain uses TRBV7-2 and TRBJ2-4; 7 nucleotides match TRBD1. This CDR3 has 16 residues. Per germline, CDR1 SGHTA and CDR2 FQGNSA. The V segment lost 5 bases and the J segment 0 bases; nucleotides outside the gene matches: 7. CDR3 in DNA: TGTGCCAGCAGCGACGGGACAGTGCTAGCCAAAAACATTCAGTACTTC. Amino acids: CASSDGTVLAKNIQYF.

The chain links TRBV29-1 to TRBJ1-1; 7 bases line up with TRBD1. J was trimmed by 0 bases and V by 7 bases; bases with no gene match: 5. This CDR3 is built from 13 residues. CDR1 is SQVTM and CDR2 is ANQGSEA in the germline V gene. The CDR3 here is CSAVGQMNTEAFF. The CDR3 bases are TGCAGCGCTGTGGGACAGATGAACACTGAAGCTTTCTTT.

The V gene is TRBV3-1, the J gene TRBJ1-4; unclear D gene. The germline V gene has CDR1 LGHDT and CDR2 YNNKEL (reference sequence). Deletions cut 4 bases from V and 8 bases from J, with 11 bases between. The CDR3 contains 13 residues. This chain's CDR3 is CASSPFTREKLFF. The CDR3 region has the DNA TGTGCCAGCAGCCCCTTTACCCGGGAAAAACTGTTTTTT. The full variable domain, completed using reference TRBV3-1 and TRBJ1-4, is DTAVSQTPKYLVTQMGNDKSIKCEQNLGHDTMYWYKQDSKKFLKIMFSYNNKELIINETVPNRFSPKSPDKAHLNLHINSLELGDSAVYFCASSPFTREKLFFGSGTQLSVL.

The rearrangement uses TRBV10-3 and TRBJ2-7, with 7 positions matching TRBD1. The V gene end was trimmed by 4 bases and the J gene end by 3 bases; junction bases not matched to a gene: 9. This CDR3 is 15 amino acids long. Germline lookup yields CDR1 ENHRY and CDR2 SYGVKD. CDR3 loop: CAISATGRSNYEQYF. CDR3 DNA sequence: TGTGCCATCAGTGCGACAGGGCGATCGAACTACGAGCAGTACTTC.

This clonotype turned up a few times. The V gene is TRBV5-1, the J gene TRBJ2-5; 12 bases line up with TRBD2. Trimming removed 4 bases from V and 3 bases from J; junction bases left unmatched: 7. This CDR3 has 16 residues. Germline assignment: CDR1 SGHRS and CDR2 YFSETQ. CDR3 sequence reads: CASSPGLAGRKETQYF. The DNA of the CDR3 is TGCGCCAGCAGCCCCGGACTAGCGGGACGAAAAGAGACCCAGTACTTC.

This clonotype was seen at least ten times. The rearrangement links TRBV10-3 to TRBJ1-6; the match to TRBD1 covers 7 bases. This CDR3 is 15 amino acids long. V trimming: 2 bases; J trimming: 6 bases; junction bases outside the gene matches: 4. Germline V gene lookup returns CDR1 ENHRY and CDR2 SYGVKD. The CDR3 DNA follows: TGTGCCATCAGTGAGACAGGGGTGGGTAATTCACCCCTCCACTTT. It encodes CAISETGVGNSPLHF.

The V gene is TRBV7-9, the J gene TRBJ2-7; 12 bases line up with TRBD2. Germline CDR1 reads SEHNR; CDR2 reads FQNEAQ (reference sequence). The CDR3 totals 16 residues. V lost 4 bases, J lost 3 bases, and 7 bases stayed unmatched. Here the CDR3 DNA reads TGTGCCAGCAGCTCATGGACTAGCGGGGACCACTACGAGCAGTACTTC. Translating it yields CASSSWTSGDHYEQYF.

This chain joins TRBV11-2 and TRBJ1-1; D call uncertain. CDR1 is SGHAT and CDR2 is FQNNGV in the germline V gene. V was shortened by 2 bases and J by 0 bases, with 10 bases between the two germline ends. This CDR3 contains 15 residues. CDR3 bases: TGTGCCAGCAGCTTATATGGAAACATGAACACTGAAGCTTTCTTT. As protein: CASSLYGNMNTEAFF.

This clonotype was detected a few times. This sequence joins TRBV11-2 and TRBJ1-2; the match to TRBD1 covers 8 bases. CDR3 length: 14 residues. V shed 1 base, J shed 7 bases, and the junction held 5 bases outside the gene matches. Per germline, CDR1 SGHAT and CDR2 FQNNGV. The CDR3: CASSLVGQGSGYTF. In nucleotides, the CDR3 is TGTGCCAGCAGCTTAGTCGGACAGGGAAGTGGCTACACCTTC.

This clonotype was seen more than once but under ten times. This rearrangement joins TRBV3-1 to TRBJ2-2; TRBD2 aligns across 12 bases. The CDR3 consists of 16 residues. V lost 5 bases, J lost 0 bases, and 1 base stayed unmatched. Germline CDR1 and CDR2: LGHDT and YNNKEL (reference sequence). The CDR3 loop is CASSTSGGTNTGELFF. CDR3 in DNA: TGTGCCAGCAGCACTAGCGGGGGGACGAACACCGGGGAGCTGTTTTTT.

The chain uses TRBV6-5 and TRBJ1-1; no definite D call. The CDR3 runs to 14 residues. Germline V lookup: CDR1 MNHEY, CDR2 SVGAGI. Trimming shortened V by 2 bases and J by 1 base, and 8 bases separated the two germline ends. The CDR3 spells CASSYGPENTEAFF. CDR3 nucleotides: TGTGCCAGCAGTTACGGACCCGAGAACACTGAAGCTTTCTTT.

This clonotype was observed a handful of times. This chain connects TRBV5-1 to TRBJ2-3; 11 bases fit TRBD2. Germline CDR1 and CDR2: SGHRS and YFSETQ. V gave up 4 bases and J gave up 2 bases; unmatched junction bases: 9. CDR3 length equals 17 residues. CDR3 sequence: CASSMRTSGSATDTQYF. CDR3 nucleotide sequence: TGCGCCAGCAGCATGAGGACTAGCGGGTCCGCCACAGATACGCAGTATTTT.

This clonotype has a count of ten or more. V usage is TRBV6-4 and J usage is TRBJ2-1, with 7 bases aligning to TRBD2. The V segment lost 2 bases and the J segment 9 bases; nucleotides outside the gene matches: 10. CDR3 length: 15 amino acids. Germline loops: CDR1 MRHNA, CDR2 SNTAGT. The CDR3 sequence: CASSDGPAGSGEQFF. Written as DNA, the CDR3 is TGTGCCAGCAGTGACGGGCCAGCGGGGTCTGGTGAGCAGTTCTTC.

This clonotype was observed at least ten times. This rearrangement joins TRBV27 to TRBJ2-5; D gene uncertain. Germline V gives CDR1 MNHEY, CDR2 SMNVEV (reference sequence). Trimming removed 5 bases from V and 2 bases from J, with 12 bases in between. The CDR3 extends over 14 amino acids. The CDR3 DNA reads TGTGCCAGCAGTGTTAGTTTGTGGCAAGAGACCCAGTACTTC. Its protein is CASSVSLWQETQYF.

This clonotype has just a few counts. The chain couples TRBV7-8 to TRBJ1-1; TRBD1 might be the D (5 bases). V lost 5 bases and J lost 4, with 20 bases in between. Germline values: CDR1 SGHVS, CDR2 FQNEAQ. The CDR3 runs to 16 residues. The CDR3 DNA follows: TGTGCCAGCAGCGCGCGAGGTCAGGGCTTAGTCACTGAAGCTTTCTTT. As protein: CASSARGQGLVTEAFF.

The chain carries TRBV12-5 and TRBJ1-6; TRBD1 matches at 10 bases. V shed 7 bases, J shed 10 bases, and the junction held 4 bases outside the gene matches. CDR3 length equals 13 residues. CDR1 and CDR2 from the germline V gene are LGHNT and FRNRAP. The CDR3 DNA sequence: TGTGCTAGTGCCGGACAGGGGGACTCACCCCTCCACTTT. It is translated as CASAGQGDSPLHF.

This sequence joins TRBV6-2 or TRBV6-3 and TRBJ1-6, with TRBD1 identical over 10 bases. The CDR3 totals 16 residues. The germline gives CDR1 MNHEY, CDR2 SVGEGT. V was clipped by 4 bases and J by 8 bases; unmatched bases: 8. CDR3 nucleotide sequence: TGTGCCAGCAGTTCCCGCCCGACAGGGGGCTATTCACCCCTCCACTTT. Encoded protein: CASSSRPTGGYSPLHF.